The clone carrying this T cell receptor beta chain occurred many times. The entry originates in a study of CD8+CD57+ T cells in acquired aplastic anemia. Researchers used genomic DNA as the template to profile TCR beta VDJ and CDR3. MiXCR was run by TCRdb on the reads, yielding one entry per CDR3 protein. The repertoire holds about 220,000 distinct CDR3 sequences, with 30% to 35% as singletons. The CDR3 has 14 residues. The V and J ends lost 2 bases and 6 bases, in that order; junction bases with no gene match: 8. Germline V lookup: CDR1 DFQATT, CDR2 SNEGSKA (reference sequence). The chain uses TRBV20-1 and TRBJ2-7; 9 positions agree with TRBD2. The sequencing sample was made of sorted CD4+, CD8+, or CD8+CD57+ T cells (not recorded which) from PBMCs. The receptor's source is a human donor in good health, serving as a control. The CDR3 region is CSARLGGRGGEQYF. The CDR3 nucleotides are TGCAGTGCTAGACTCGGAGGGCGGGGGGGCGAGCAGTACTTC.